This T cell receptor (beta chain) was sequenced during a study of molecular identifiers for immune sequencing clone quantification. Construction of naive CD8 libraries employed roughly 19,000 to 1,100,000 sorted cells together with 10%, 30% or 50% RNA. CDR1 and CDR2 (germline): MNHEY, SVGEGT. Trimming cost V 2 bases and J 5 bases; bases outside gene matches: 7. This CDR3 spans 15 amino acids. This clonotype was counted a few times. TCRdb re-called the PCR reads with MiXCR, one entry per CDR3 protein. The sample contains 85,000 to 100,000 distinct CDR3 sequences, more than 20% of which appear only once.

The origin of this receptor is a human donor in good health. Some libraries in this study had Jurkat cell RNA spiked in. Specimen: naive CD8+ T cells from blood, with Jurkat cell RNA spiked in. As to subset: FACS-sorted CD8+CD4-CCR7+CD45RA+ naive T cells. The chain combines TRBV6-2 or TRBV6-3 with TRBJ2-7; 9 bases line up with TRBD1. CDR3 protein: CASSYPRTGDHEQYF. DNA for the CDR3: TGTGCCAGCAGTTACCCCCGGACAGGGGACCACGAGCAGTACTTC.